The 30 T cell receptor beta chains below come from one sample, sequenced in a study of metastatic and nonmetastatic thyroid tumors (dated by TCRdb to 2019 to 2021). No treatment had been received by any patient before thyroid surgery. Libraries came from PCR. The data were produced on an Illumina HiSeq 4000. The public reads were reanalyzed by TCRdb: fastp trimming at Q25, MiXCR alignment, in-frame beta chains only. This sample comprises about 93,000 clones, roughly 8.6% of them detected only once. The ten largest clones capture around 8.8% of the sample. The sequencing input was blood. All receptors come from a female donor with papillary thyroid cancer or a benign thyroid nodule (not recorded which). Some clones in this sample may be carry-over from other donors' samples.

This clone was observed a few times. This rearrangement joins TRBV29-1 to TRBJ1-1, with D hard to call. Germline V gene data show CDR1 as SQVTM and CDR2 as ANQGSEA. The ends were cut back, 3 bases at V and 4 bases at J, with 6 bases in the middle. CDR3 length: 11 residues. The DNA for the CDR3 is TGCAGCGTTGACAGGACCACTGAAGCTTTCTTT. It yields the protein CSVDRTTEAFF.

This clone was counted ten times or more. The chain links TRBV6-1 to TRBJ2-1; 10 nucleotides align to TRBD1. Germline values: CDR1 MNHNS, CDR2 SASEGT. The CDR3 has 14 residues. After removal of 7 bases from V and 8 bases from J, the junction contained 8 bases not matched to a gene. DNA of the CDR3: TGTGCCAGCAACGAAAGGGGGACAGGGGATGAGCAGTTCTTC. Protein sequence: CASNERGTGDEQFF.

The CDR3 DNA reads as TGTGCCAGCAGCGTAGGCCCGGGGGCGGGGGAGACCCAGTACTTC. Translation gives CASSVGPGAGETQYF. J is TRBJ2-5 and V is TRBV9; D might be TRBD1 or TRBD2, each matching 6 bases. The germline V and J ends were trimmed by 0 bases and 5 bases, with 14 bases remaining between them. The CDR3 length is 15 residues. CDR1 SGDLS and CDR2 YYNGEE come from the germline V gene.

In its sample, this clone was seen many times. This chain links TRBV5-1 with TRBJ1-1, with no clear D. V was trimmed by 0 bases and J by 4 bases, leaving 13 bases between them. Germline V CDR1 and CDR2: SGHRS, YFSETQ. The CDR3 has 15 amino acids. CDR3 amino acids: CASSLGSRVGTEAFF. CDR3 bases: TGCGCCAGCAGCTTGGGGTCCCGGGTGGGCACTGAAGCTTTCTTT.

This clone was detected many times. The V and J genes are TRBV6-5 and TRBJ2-1; TRBD2 aligns across 7 bases. CDR1 is MNHEY and CDR2 is SVGAGI in the germline V gene. The V segment lost 2 bases and the J segment 6 bases; nucleotides outside the gene matches: 13. CDR3 length: 17 residues. This chain's CDR3 is CASSYQPWEGWGNEQFF. In DNA, the CDR3 is TGTGCCAGCAGTTACCAACCCTGGGAGGGGTGGGGCAATGAGCAGTTCTTC.

This clone appeared many times. V and J are TRBV19 and TRBJ1-6; no firm D call. The CDR3 extends over 15 amino acids. Per germline, CDR1 LNHDA and CDR2 SQIVND (reference sequence). The germline V and J ends were trimmed by 9 bases and 0 bases, with 12 bases remaining between them. In DNA, the CDR3 is TGTGCCAGCAGAGCCGGCAACTCCTATAATTCACCCCTCCACTTT. This translates into CASRAGNSYNSPLHF.

This clone was observed many times. This rearrangement joins TRBV9 to TRBJ2-5; no firm D call. This CDR3 has 12 amino acids. Germline values: CDR1 SGDLS, CDR2 YYNGEE. V dropped 3 bases and J dropped 4 bases, with 7 bases sitting between them. Here the CDR3 DNA reads TGTGCCAGCAGCGCAAGTACAGAGACCCAGTACTTC. It codes for CASSASTETQYF.

V and J are TRBV20-1 and TRBJ2-7; 9 positions agree with TRBD2. The CDR3 runs to 14 residues. Germline CDR1 is DFQATT and CDR2 is SNEGSKA (reference sequence). Unmatched junction bases numbered 8, after V lost 2 bases and J lost 6 bases. The CDR3 loop is CSARFGATSGEQYF. CDR3 sequence (DNA): TGCAGTGCTAGATTCGGGGCGACTAGCGGCGAGCAGTACTTC.

This clone was detected ten times or more. The rearrangement links TRBV30 to TRBJ1-1; weak D call: TRBD1 (6 bases). Germline CDR1 is GTSNPN and CDR2 is SVGIG (reference sequence). V lost 4 bases to trimming and J lost 0 bases, with 12 bases between them. The CDR3 spans 14 residues. CDR3 amino acids: CAWNPGHLNTEAFF. The CDR3 DNA is TGTGCCTGGAACCCGGGACACCTGAACACTGAAGCTTTCTTT.

As to this clone: A much larger clone differs from this one at a single base, so this may be a read error. The same CDR3 arises from other DNA sequences in this sample as well. This chain joins TRBV7-9 and TRBJ2-4, with D possibly being TRBD1 or TRBD2 (5 bases each). Per germline, CDR1 SEHNR and CDR2 FQNEAQ (reference sequence). V gave up 4 bases and J gave up 8 bases, with 15 bases separating them. The CDR3 is made up of 14 amino acids. Written as DNA, the CDR3 is TGTGCCAGCAGCTGGGACGGAAGAGGAGACATTCAGTACTTC. Residues: CASSWDGRGDIQYF. The variable domain in full, with the rest retrieved from reference TRBV7-9 and TRBJ2-4, is DTGVSQNPRHKITKRGQNVTFRCDPISEHNRLYWYRQTLGQGPEFLTYFQNEAQLEKSRLLSDRFSAERPKGSFSTLEIQRTEQGDSAMYLCASSWDGRGDIQYFGAGTRLSVL.

This clone was seen a single time. One end of the junction varies from germline; a read error may be responsible. V and J are TRBV5-8 and TRBJ2-2; perhaps D is TRBD1 or TRBD2 (6 bases each). This CDR3 is built from 16 residues. Germline CDR1 SGHTS, CDR2 YDEGEE. CDR3 residues: CSSSGLGQTNTGELFF. The CDR3 DNA is TGTTCCAGCAGCGGGCTAGGACAGACGAACACCGGGGAGCTGTTTTTT.

This clone has a count of ten or more. The rearrangement uses TRBV10-3 and TRBJ2-7, with 12 bases that match TRBD2. The CDR3 consists of 15 residues. Per germline, CDR1 ENHRY and CDR2 SYGVKD. Trimming cost V 2 bases and J 4 bases; bases outside gene matches: 3. This chain's CDR3 is CAISERLAGVYEQYF. The CDR3 DNA is TGTGCCATCAGTGAGAGACTAGCGGGGGTTTACGAGCAGTACTTC.

Points on this clone: A much larger clone differs by one base, so this may be a read error. The J gene is TRBJ1-2, the V gene TRBV2; D ambiguous. The V gene's germline CDR1 is SNHLY and CDR2 FYNNEI. The CDR3 spans 12 residues. Trimming pared 2 bases from V and 10 bases from J, leaving 11 bases between. The DNA for the CDR3 is TGTGCCAGCAGTGAACGGGTGGTCGTCTACACCTTC. This sequence encodes CASSERVVVYTF.

This chain connects TRBV7-3 to TRBJ2-2, with D possibly called TRBD1 or TRBD2 (5 bases each). The CDR3 runs to 16 residues. Germline lookup yields CDR1 SGHTA and CDR2 FQGTGA. V lost 5 bases, J lost 5 bases, and 18 bases lay in between. The CDR3 loop is CASSPQSGPLTGELFF. The DNA of the CDR3 is TGTGCCAGCAGCCCCCAATCGGGGCCCCTAACCGGGGAGCTGTTTTTT.

This clone was recorded at least ten times. This may stem from a read error, because a much larger clone lies one nucleotide away. Different DNA sequences within this sample yield the same CDR3. The V and J genes are TRBV6-1 and TRBJ1-2; no clear D. With 3 bases removed from V and 7 bases from J, the gap between germline ends came to 6 bases. Looked up from germline, CDR1 is MNHNS and CDR2 is SASEGT. CDR3 size: 11 residues. Here the CDR3 reads CASSEGLGYTF. The CDR3 coding sequence is TGTGCCAGCAGTGAGGGCCTTGGCTACACCTTC.

This clone was seen a handful of times. Other DNA sequences within the sample encode an identical CDR3. This chain uses TRBV3-1 with TRBJ1-1; unclear D gene. V was cut by 4 bases and J by 1 base, with 7 bases left in between. The CDR3 length is 13 residues. Germline CDR1 LGHDT, CDR2 YNNKEL (reference sequence). This chain's CDR3 is CASSLGENTEAFF. CDR3 sequence (DNA): TGTGCCAGCAGCCTTGGGGAGAACACTGAAGCTTTCTTT.

This chain connects TRBV19 to TRBJ1-2; TRBD1 might be the D (5 bases). Germline CDR1 and CDR2: LNHDA and SQIVND (reference sequence). Trimming removed 2 bases from V and 2 bases from J, with 15 bases in between. The CDR3 consists of 16 residues. The CDR3 protein is CASSISFGHRNYGYTF. CDR3 coding DNA: TGTGCCAGTAGTATAAGTTTTGGACACCGCAACTATGGCTACACCTTC.

This clone showed up just a few times. This chain connects TRBV6-5 to TRBJ1-5, with a weak D call TRBD1 (5 bases). This CDR3 spans 16 amino acids. CDR1 MNHEY and CDR2 SVGAGI come from the germline V gene. Trimming took off 2 bases at V and 3 bases at J, with 14 bases between the two ends. The CDR3 loop is CASSYPAGTSNQPQHF. DNA of the CDR3: TGTGCCAGCAGTTACCCGGCGGGGACCTCCAATCAGCCCCAGCATTTT.

The gene calls are TRBV20-1 and TRBJ2-3; 7 positions match TRBD1. In germline, CDR1 is DFQATT, CDR2 SNEGSKA (reference sequence). V trimming: 6 bases; J trimming: 0 bases; junction bases outside the gene matches: 6. This CDR3 is 14 amino acids long. DNA for the CDR3: TGCAGTGCATCGCCGGGACAGAGCACAGATACGCAGTATTTT. This translates into CSASPGQSTDTQYF.

This clone was seen ten or more times. This sequence joins TRBV7-9 and TRBJ2-1; D perhaps matches TRBD1 (8 bases). Germline CDR1 reads SEHNR; CDR2 reads FQNEAQ (reference sequence). The CDR3 spans 13 residues. With 11 bases removed from V and 6 bases from J, the gap between germline ends came to 17 bases. This chain's CDR3 is CAGVHRGGNEQFF. The DNA of the CDR3 is TGTGCCGGCGTGCACAGGGGGGGCAATGAGCAGTTCTTC.

This clone was detected ten times or more. This sequence joins TRBV11-1 and TRBJ2-2; 8 positions match TRBD2. Germline CDR1 and CDR2: SGHAT and FQDESV (reference sequence). This CDR3 region has 17 residues. J lost 1 base, V lost 6 bases, and 10 bases had no gene match. The CDR3 spells CASSPLSGAQNTGELFF. The CDR3 DNA is TGTGCCAGCAGTCCTCTTAGCGGGGCCCAGAACACCGGGGAGCTGTTTTTT.

This clone was detected only a few times. The chain joins TRBV18 to TRBJ2-3; 8 nucleotides line up with TRBD2. The CDR3 length is 18 residues. The V and J ends lost 6 bases and 0 bases, in that order; junction bases with no gene match: 14. The germline CDR1 and CDR2 sequences are KGHSH and LQKENI. DNA for the CDR3: TGTGCCAGCTCGCTTTCTAGGCGGGGGGTCTCCAGCACAGATACGCAGTATTTT. Amino acid sequence: CASSLSRRGVSSTDTQYF.

This clone appeared many times. In DNA form, the CDR3 reads TGTGCCAGCTGGGCAGGCGACTACGAGCAGTACTTC. It yields the protein CASWAGDYEQYF. This chain joins TRBV27 and TRBJ2-7; D is undetermined. The CDR3 has 12 amino acids. The V end lost 8 bases, the J end lost 3 bases, and 11 bases lay between the germline ends. Germline V gene sequence: CDR1 MNHEY, CDR2 SMNVEV (reference sequence).

This clone was seen repeatedly, ten times or more. This sequence joins TRBV6-1 and TRBJ2-1; 14 positions match TRBD2. The length of the CDR3 is 15 residues. The germline V gene encodes CDR1 MNHNS and CDR2 SASEGT. The V and J ends lost 10 bases and 8 bases, in that order; junction bases with no gene match: 10. The CDR3 loop is CATKMTSGGGYEQFF. In DNA form, the CDR3 reads TGTGCCACCAAAATGACTAGCGGGGGGGGGTATGAGCAGTTCTTC.

This clone was seen at least ten times. The chain joins TRBV3-1 to TRBJ2-5; D is undetermined. Germline CDR1 LGHDT, CDR2 YNNKEL (reference sequence). CDR3 length: 13 residues. The germline V and J ends were trimmed by 7 bases and 5 bases, with 14 bases remaining between them. Here the CDR3 reads CASNHGGRETQYF. DNA for the CDR3: TGTGCCAGCAACCATGGTGGGCGGGAGACCCAGTACTTC.

This clone was seen repeatedly, ten times or more. This rearrangement joins TRBV12-3 or TRBV12-4 to TRBJ1-2; D not certain. V lost 5 bases to trimming and J lost 4 bases, with 8 bases between them. The CDR3 is made up of 12 amino acids. CDR3 coding DNA: TGTGCCAGCAGTACCCAAGGCTATGGCTACACCTTC. Its protein is CASSTQGYGYTF.

V and J are TRBV19 and TRBJ1-2; D possibly corresponds to TRBD1 (6 bases). There are 14 residues in the CDR3. V lost 6 bases and J lost 8, with 19 bases in between. In germline, CDR1 is LNHDA, CDR2 SQIVND (reference sequence). The CDR3 region is CASRPGQPGQGYTF. The CDR3 nucleotides are TGTGCCAGTAGACCTGGACAGCCGGGGCAGGGCTACACCTTC.

At least ten counts were recorded for this clone. The CDR3 DNA follows: TGTGCCAGCATTACACGGAGGGAGACCCAGTACTTC. It encodes CASITRRETQYF. This chain uses TRBV2 with TRBJ2-5; D is possibly TRBD2 (5 bases). Trimming removed 7 bases at V and 5 bases at J, with 11 bases between. This CDR3 is 12 amino acids long. Germline V gene data show CDR1 as SNHLY and CDR2 as FYNNEI. Looking up the rest from reference TRBV2 and TRBJ2-5 gives the full variable domain: EPEVTQTPSHQVTQMGQEVILRCVPISNHLYFYWYRQILGQKVEFLVSFYNNEISEKSEIFDDQFSVERPDGSNFTLKIRSTKLEDSAMYFCASITRRETQYFGPGTRLLVL.

This clone was counted many times. V is TRBV5-1 and J is TRBJ2-7; TRBD1 aligns across 8 bases. V lost 4 bases and J lost 6; bases outside the gene matches: 12. Germline V CDR1 and CDR2: SGHRS, YFSETQ. The CDR3 extends over 15 amino acids. CDR3: CASSPGDQGASEQYF. CDR3 DNA: TGCGCCAGCAGCCCGGGGGACCAGGGGGCAAGCGAGCAGTACTTC.

Worth noting for this clone: This may be a read error, as it is one base from a much larger clone. This chain links TRBV4-1 with TRBJ2-7; 7 positions match TRBD1. The CDR3 has 14 residues. The germline gives CDR1 MGHRA, CDR2 YSYEKL. Trimming took 8 bases from V and 2 from J; bases not matched to a gene: 9. The CDR3, as DNA: TGCGCCAGCGCCGCACAGGGGTATCCCTACGAGCAGTACTTC. It specifies CASAAQGYPYEQYF.